This T cell receptor (beta chain) was recorded in a study of T cell repertoires in cytomegalovirus infection. From the reads, TCRdb called clonotypes with MiXCR, one entry per CDR3 protein. The sample lists 250,000 or so distinct CDR3 sequences, roughly 10% occurring once. The trim removed 3 bases at V and 3 bases at J, leaving 5 bases unmatched. The germline V gene has CDR1 LNHDA and CDR2 SQIVND (reference sequence). The CDR3 contains 17 residues. The rearrangement uses TRBV19 and TRBJ2-1, with 13 bases fitting TRBD2. The TCR originated in a human donor in good health (CMV status not recorded). Some clones in this sample may be carry-over from other donors' samples. Sequenced: PBMCs. The DNA of the CDR3 is TGTGCCAGTAGTATCCGGACTAGCGGGGGATACTACAATGAGCAGTTCTTC. Protein product: CASSIRTSGGYYNEQFF.